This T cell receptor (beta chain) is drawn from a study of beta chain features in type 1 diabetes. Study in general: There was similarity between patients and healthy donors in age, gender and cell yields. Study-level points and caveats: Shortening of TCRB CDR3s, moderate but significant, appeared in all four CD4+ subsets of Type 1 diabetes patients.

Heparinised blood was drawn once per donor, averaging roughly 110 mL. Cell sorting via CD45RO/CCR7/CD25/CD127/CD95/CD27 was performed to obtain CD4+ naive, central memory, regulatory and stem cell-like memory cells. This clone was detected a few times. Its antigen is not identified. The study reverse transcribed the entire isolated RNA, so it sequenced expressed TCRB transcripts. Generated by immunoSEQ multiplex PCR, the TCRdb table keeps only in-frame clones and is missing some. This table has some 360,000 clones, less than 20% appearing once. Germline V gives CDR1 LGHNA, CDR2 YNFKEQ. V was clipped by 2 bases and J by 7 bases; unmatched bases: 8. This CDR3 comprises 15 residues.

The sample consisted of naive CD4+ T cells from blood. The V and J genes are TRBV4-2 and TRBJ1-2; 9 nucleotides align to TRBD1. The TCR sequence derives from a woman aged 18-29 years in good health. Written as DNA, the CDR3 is TGTGCCAGCAGCCAACCGACAGGGGGTAGGGGTGGCTACACCTTC. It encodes CASSQPTGGRGGYTF.